Below, 12 T cell receptor beta chains from the same sample are listed, as sequenced in a study of shared clonotypes between healthy human individuals. Here immunoSEQ multiplex PCR was the method, and the copy in TCRdb shows in-frame clones only, minus some. Among a few million clones listed, around 94% were seen once. Input material: naive CD4+ T cells sorted from blood. The subset: CD45RA+ positively selected. All receptors come from a man in his late teens or twenties in good health.

This clone occurred once. Other nucleotide sequences in the sample specify the same CDR3. The rearrangement joins TRBV5-4 to TRBJ2-2; D gene ambiguous. CDR1 and CDR2 from the germline V gene are SGHNT and YYREEE (reference sequence). The CDR3 spans 14 residues. V was cut by 0 bases and J by 1 base, with 4 bases left in between. CDR3 sequence (DNA): TGTGCCAGCAGCTTGGATCAGAACACCGGGGAGCTGTTTTTT. It codes for CASSLDQNTGELFF.

The genes are TRBV2 and TRBJ2-5, with a possible D match to TRBD2 (6 bases). This CDR3 has 14 residues. Trimming removed 6 bases from V and 4 bases from J, with 15 bases in between. Germline V lookup: CDR1 SNHLY, CDR2 FYNNEI. The CDR3 region is CASRGRGTPETQYF. CDR3 coding DNA: TGTGCCAGCAGGGGCCGGGGGACCCCAGAGACCCAGTACTTC.

The genes are TRBV11-3 and TRBJ2-3; no reliable D call. This CDR3 has 16 residues. Looked up from germline, CDR1 is SGHNT and CDR2 is YENEEA. Trimming left V 1 base short and J 1 base short, with 12 bases between. Here the CDR3 reads CASSLGGGTGTDTQYF. CDR3 in DNA: TGTGCCAGCAGCTTAGGAGGCGGCACCGGCACAGATACGCAGTATTTT.

The chain combines TRBV4-1 with TRBJ1-1, with no clear D. The CDR3 sequence is 15 residues long. The ends were cut back, 4 bases at V and 0 bases at J, with 12 bases in the middle. The germline gives CDR1 MGHRA, CDR2 YSYEKL. The CDR3 DNA is TGCGCCAGCAGCCGCAGTTTAGCTCTGAACACTGAAGCTTTCTTT. Translating it yields CASSRSLALNTEAFF.

The chain links TRBV9 to TRBJ2-6, with D possibly TRBD2 on 6 matching bases. V was trimmed by 3 bases and J by 0 bases, leaving 19 bases between them. This CDR3 contains 19 residues. Germline-derived CDR1 and CDR2 are SGDLS and YYNGEE. The CDR3 loop is CASSDRRDSIRSGANVLTF. CDR3 bases: TGTGCCAGCAGCGACCGCCGGGACTCCATTCGCTCTGGGGCCAACGTCCTGACTTTC.

This sequence joins TRBV30 and TRBJ1-6; 11 bases map to TRBD1. CDR3 size: 13 residues. The trim removed 3 bases at V and 12 bases at J, leaving 4 bases unmatched. Germline assignment: CDR1 GTSNPN and CDR2 SVGIG (reference sequence). The CDR3 bases are TGTGCCTGGAGGGGACAGGGGGTGGGACCCCTCCACTTT. Protein: CAWRGQGVGPLHF.

This chain connects TRBV7-9 to TRBJ1-1; D may be TRBD1 (6 bases). The CDR3 runs to 17 residues. V gave up 0 bases and J gave up 3 bases, with 17 bases separating them. Per germline, CDR1 SEHNR and CDR2 FQNEAQ (reference sequence). The CDR3 here is CASSLAPPGGRHTEAFF. The CDR3 DNA reads as TGTGCCAGCAGCTTAGCCCCCCCCGGGGGGCGGCACACTGAAGCTTTCTTT.

This clone occurred once. The chain has TRBV19 and TRBJ2-1; D unclear. CDR1 and CDR2 (germline): LNHDA, SQIVND (reference sequence). The CDR3 has 14 amino acids. Trimming shortened V by 5 bases and J by 2 bases, and 10 bases separated the two germline ends. The CDR3: CASSLGRTYNEQFF. CDR3 coding DNA: TGTGCCAGTAGTCTAGGCCGAACCTACAATGAGCAGTTCTTC.

This sequence joins TRBV7-2 and TRBJ2-5, with TRBD2 identical over 7 bases. The CDR3 is 14 amino acids. CDR1 is SGHTA, CDR2 FQGNSA, per germline. Trimming at V came to 5 bases and at J to 5 bases, leaving 8 bases not matched to a gene. The CDR3 DNA follows: TGTGCCAGCAGCCTCCCCGGGGGGTTGGAGACCCAGTACTTC. This sequence encodes CASSLPGGLETQYF.

The chain recombines TRBV30 with TRBJ2-7; D gene uncertain. This CDR3 comprises 12 residues. V was shortened by 2 bases and J by 5 bases, with 10 bases between the two germline ends. CDR1 is GTSNPN and CDR2 is SVGIG in the germline V gene (reference sequence). This CDR3 reads CAWSLRHDEQYF. The CDR3 DNA follows: TGTGCCTGGAGTCTCCGACACGACGAGCAGTACTTC. The full variable domain, rest sourced from reference TRBV30 and TRBJ2-7, is SQTIHQWPATLVQPVGSPLSLECTVEGTSNPNLYWYRQAAGRGLQLLFYSVGIGQISSEVPQNLSASRPQDRQFILSSKKLLLSDSGFYLCAWSLRHDEQYFGPGTRLTVT.

The chain combines TRBV10-2 with TRBJ2-1, with 8 bases identical to TRBD2. This CDR3 is built from 17 residues. V was clipped by 2 bases and J by 7 bases; unmatched bases: 13. Germline assignment: CDR1 WSHSY and CDR2 SAAADI. The CDR3 region has the DNA TGCGCCAGCAGTGAGCCGACTAGCGCAGAACACGTGAATGAGCAGTTCTTC. Translated: CASSEPTSAEHVNEQFF.

The genes are TRBV11-2 and TRBJ2-3, with 10 bases fitting TRBD1. Germline V lookup: CDR1 SGHAT, CDR2 FQNNGV. The V and J ends lost 6 bases and 4 bases, in that order; junction bases with no gene match: 10. The CDR3 loop spans 16 amino acids. The CDR3: CASRPGTGVRADTQYF. Written as DNA, the CDR3 is TGTGCCAGCAGACCCGGGACAGGGGTTAGGGCAGATACGCAGTATTTT.